The sequence of this TCR beta chain was determined in a study of OX40 agonist ivuxolimab in advanced cancers. General study findings and limits: Also present in some nonresponders was a low level of normalized T-cell clonal expansion.

This clone has only one observation. What it binds is not known. Germline-derived CDR1 and CDR2 are LNHDA and SQIVND (reference sequence). This CDR3 is built from 13 residues. V dropped 3 bases and J dropped 4 bases, with 7 bases sitting between them. Profiling relied on immunoSEQ multiplex PCR, and the TCRdb table lists in-frame clones only, not all of them. The sample consists of about 81,000 clones, 85% to 95% of them appearing once. The source is an adult with an advanced solid tumor such as melanoma, head and neck, liver or kidney cancer. The sequencing here drew on CD4+ or CD8+ T cells sorted from blood, taken in a trial of the OX40 agonist ivuxolimab. V is TRBV19 and J is TRBJ2-1, with D perhaps TRBD1 (6 bases). CDR3 sequence reads: CASSMDRYNEQFF. CDR3 bases: TGTGCCAGTAGTATGGACAGATACAATGAGCAGTTCTTC.